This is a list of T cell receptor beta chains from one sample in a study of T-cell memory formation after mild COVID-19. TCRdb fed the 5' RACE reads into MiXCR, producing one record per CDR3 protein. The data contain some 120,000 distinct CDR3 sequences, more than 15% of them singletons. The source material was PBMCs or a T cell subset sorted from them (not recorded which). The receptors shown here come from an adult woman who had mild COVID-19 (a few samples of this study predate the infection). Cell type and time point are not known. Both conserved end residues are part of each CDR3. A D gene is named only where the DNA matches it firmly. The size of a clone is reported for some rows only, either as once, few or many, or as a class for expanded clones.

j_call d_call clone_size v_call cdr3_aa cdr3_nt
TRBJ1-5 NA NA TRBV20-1 CSARKEGGLNQPQHF TGCAGTGCTAGAAAGGAGGGAGGTTTGAATCAGCCCCAGCATTTT
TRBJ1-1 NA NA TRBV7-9 CASKPYAGTGAFF TGTGCCAGCAAACCCTACGCAGGTACCGGAGCTTTCTTT
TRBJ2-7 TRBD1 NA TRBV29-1 CSVAGTGDEQYF TGCAGCGTTGCCGGGACAGGAGACGAGCAGTACTTC
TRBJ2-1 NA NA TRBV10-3 CAALPGKGYNEQFF TGTGCCGCCCTACCAGGGAAGGGCTACAATGAGCAGTTCTTC
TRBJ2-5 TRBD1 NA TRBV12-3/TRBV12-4 CASRPTGSLGTQYF TGTGCCAGCAGACCGACAGGGAGTCTCGGGACCCAGTACTTC
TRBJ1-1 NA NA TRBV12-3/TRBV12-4 CASSVGPKRAFF TGTGCCAGCAGTGTGGGACCCAAGAGGGCTTTCTTT
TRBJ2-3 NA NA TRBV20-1 CSANSDQGYTDTQYF TGCAGTGCTAATAGCGATCAGGGCTACACAGATACGCAGTATTTT
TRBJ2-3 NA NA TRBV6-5 CASSYGGSTDTQYF TGTGCCAGCAGTTACGGGGGAAGCACAGATACGCAGTATTTT
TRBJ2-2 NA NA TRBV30 CAWSGRTSWNTGELFF TGTGCCTGGAGTGGCCGGACTTCGTGGAACACCGGGGAGCTGTTTTTT
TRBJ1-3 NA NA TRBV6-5 CASSYSRTVSGNTIYF TGTGCCAGCAGTTACTCTCGGACAGTCTCTGGAAACACCATATATTTT
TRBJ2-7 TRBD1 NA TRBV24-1 CATSDRAGGEQYF TGTGCCACCAGTGATCGCGCAGGGGGCGAGCAGTACTTC
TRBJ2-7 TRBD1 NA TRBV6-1 CASSEAAGQASYEQYF TGTGCCAGCAGTGAAGCGGCGGGACAGGCCTCCTACGAGCAGTACTTC
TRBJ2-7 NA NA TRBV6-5 CASQAGSSYEQYF TGTGCCAGCCAGGCCGGTAGCTCCTACGAGCAGTACTTC
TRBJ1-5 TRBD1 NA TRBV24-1 CATSEGGQFSNQPQHF TGTGCCACCAGTGAGGGGGGACAGTTTAGCAATCAGCCCCAGCATTTT
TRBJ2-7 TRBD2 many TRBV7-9 CASSPYGTSGRLLYEQYF TGTGCCAGCAGCCCATACGGGACTAGCGGGAGACTCCTATACGAGCAGTACTTC
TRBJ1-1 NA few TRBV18 CASSPPDRTSSRTEAFF TGTGCCAGCTCACCACCTGACAGAACCAGCTCTAGGACTGAAGCTTTCTTT
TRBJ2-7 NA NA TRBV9 CASSVRQGFIYEQYF TGTGCCAGCAGCGTACGTCAGGGGTTCATCTACGAGCAGTACTTC
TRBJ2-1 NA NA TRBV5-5 CASSGTSSYNEQFF TGTGCCAGCTCCGGAACTAGCTCGTACAATGAGCAGTTCTTC
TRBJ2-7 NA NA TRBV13 CASSFGYPSYEQYF TGTGCCAGCAGCTTCGGGTATCCCTCCTACGAGCAGTACTTC
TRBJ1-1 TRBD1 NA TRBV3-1 CASSLGQGLEAFF TGTGCCAGCAGCCTGGGACAGGGGTTAGAAGCTTTCTTT
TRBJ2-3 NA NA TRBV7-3 CASSLSLGTQYF TGTGCCAGCAGCTTAAGTCTGGGTACGCAGTATTTT
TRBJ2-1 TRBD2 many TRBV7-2 CASSSSGSTYNEQFF TGTGCCAGCAGCTCTAGCGGGAGTACTTACAATGAGCAGTTCTTC
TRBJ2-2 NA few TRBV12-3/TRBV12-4 CASGLRTPTTGELFF TGTGCCAGCGGCCTTCGGACTCCTACTACCGGGGAGCTGTTTTTT
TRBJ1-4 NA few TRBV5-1 CASSGSMSEKLFF TGCGCCAGCAGCGGGTCAATGAGTGAAAAACTGTTTTTT
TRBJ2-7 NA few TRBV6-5 CASSYHQNRVEQYF TGTGCCAGCAGTTATCACCAAAACAGGGTCGAGCAGTACTTC
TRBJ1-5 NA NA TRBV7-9 CASSRGLGINQPQHF TGTGCCAGCAGCCGGGGGTTGGGCATCAATCAGCCCCAGCATTTT
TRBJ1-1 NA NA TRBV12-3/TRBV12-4 CASSPQRSLNTEAFF TGTGCCAGCAGTCCCCAGAGGAGCTTAAACACTGAAGCTTTCTTT
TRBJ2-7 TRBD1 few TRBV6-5 CASSPWTGGGGEQYF TGTGCCAGCAGCCCATGGACAGGGGGAGGGGGCGAGCAGTACTTC
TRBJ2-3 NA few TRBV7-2 CASSPGLPPDTQYF TGTGCCAGCAGCCCGGGACTTCCGCCAGATACGCAGTATTTT
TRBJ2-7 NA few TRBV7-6 CASSPDSSYEQYF TGTGCCAGCAGCCCCGACAGCTCCTACGAGCAGTACTTC
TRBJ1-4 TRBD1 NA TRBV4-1 CASSHYEGATNEKLFF TGCGCCAGCAGCCATTACGAGGGGGCGACTAATGAAAAACTGTTTTTT
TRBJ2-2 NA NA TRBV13 CASKIAGSRVTGELFF TGTGCCAGCAAAATCGCCGGGAGTCGGGTCACCGGGGAGCTGTTTTTT
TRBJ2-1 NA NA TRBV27 CASSPGTQNNEQFF TGTGCCAGCAGTCCAGGGACACAAAACAATGAGCAGTTCTTC
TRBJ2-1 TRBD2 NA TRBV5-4 CASSLEGRGASYNEQFF TGTGCCAGCAGCTTGGAGGGGCGGGGGGCCTCCTACAATGAGCAGTTCTTC
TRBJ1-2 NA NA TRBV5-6 CASSLLVGKNYGYTF TGTGCCAGCAGCTTGCTTGTGGGAAAAAACTATGGCTACACCTTC
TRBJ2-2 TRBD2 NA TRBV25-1 CASSSVAGKNTGELFF TGTGCCAGCAGTAGTGTAGCGGGTAAAAACACCGGGGAGCTGTTTTTT
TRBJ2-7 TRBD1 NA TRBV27 CASSSWDSAYEQYF TGTGCCAGCAGTTCCTGGGACAGCGCCTACGAGCAGTACTTC
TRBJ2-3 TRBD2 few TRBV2 CASSEVLAGGTDTQYF TGTGCCAGCAGTGAAGTACTAGCGGGAGGAACAGATACGCAGTATTTT
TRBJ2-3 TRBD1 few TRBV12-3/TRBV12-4 CASSLGSGQGVTDTQYF TGTGCCAGCAGTTTAGGTTCGGGACAGGGAGTGACAGATACGCAGTATTTT
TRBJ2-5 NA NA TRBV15 CATSGDWETQYF TGTGCCACCAGCGGAGACTGGGAGACCCAGTACTTC
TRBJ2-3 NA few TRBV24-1 CATRQAPADTQYF TGTGCCACCAGGCAGGCCCCCGCGGATACGCAGTATTTT